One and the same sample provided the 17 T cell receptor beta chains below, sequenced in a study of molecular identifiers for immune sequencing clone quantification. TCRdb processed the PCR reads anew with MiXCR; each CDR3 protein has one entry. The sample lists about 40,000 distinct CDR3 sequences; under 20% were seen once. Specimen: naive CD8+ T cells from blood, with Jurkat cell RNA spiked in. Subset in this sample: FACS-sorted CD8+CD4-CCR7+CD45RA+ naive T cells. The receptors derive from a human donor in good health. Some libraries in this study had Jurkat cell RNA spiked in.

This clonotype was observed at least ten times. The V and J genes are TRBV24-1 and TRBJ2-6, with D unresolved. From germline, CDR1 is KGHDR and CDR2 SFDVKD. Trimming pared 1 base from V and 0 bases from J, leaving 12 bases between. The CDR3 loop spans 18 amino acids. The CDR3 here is CATSDFSSNPSGANVLTF. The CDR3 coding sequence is TGTGCCACCAGTGATTTCTCTTCCAACCCCTCTGGGGCCAACGTCCTGACTTTC.

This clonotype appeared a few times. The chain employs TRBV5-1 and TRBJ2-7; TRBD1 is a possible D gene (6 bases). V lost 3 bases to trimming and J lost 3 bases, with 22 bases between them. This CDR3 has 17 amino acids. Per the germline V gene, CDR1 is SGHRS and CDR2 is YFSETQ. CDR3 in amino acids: CASSSWDRLGQNYEQYF. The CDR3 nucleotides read TGCGCCAGCAGCTCCTGGGATCGGTTAGGACAGAACTACGAGCAGTACTTC.

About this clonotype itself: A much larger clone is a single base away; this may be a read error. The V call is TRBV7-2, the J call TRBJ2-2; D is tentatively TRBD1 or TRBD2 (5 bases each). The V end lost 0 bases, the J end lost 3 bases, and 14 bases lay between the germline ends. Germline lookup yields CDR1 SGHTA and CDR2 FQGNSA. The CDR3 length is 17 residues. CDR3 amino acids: CASSLAPGWGYTGELFF. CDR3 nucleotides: TGTGCCAGCAGCTTAGCTCCAGGGTGGGGGTACACCGGGGAGCTGTTTTTT.

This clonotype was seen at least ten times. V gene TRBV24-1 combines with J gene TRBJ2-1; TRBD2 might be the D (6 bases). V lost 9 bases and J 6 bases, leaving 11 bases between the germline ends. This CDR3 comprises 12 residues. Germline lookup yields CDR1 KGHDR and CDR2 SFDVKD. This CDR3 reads CATSMGGNEQFF. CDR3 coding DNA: TGTGCCACCTCGATGGGGGGCAATGAGCAGTTCTTC.

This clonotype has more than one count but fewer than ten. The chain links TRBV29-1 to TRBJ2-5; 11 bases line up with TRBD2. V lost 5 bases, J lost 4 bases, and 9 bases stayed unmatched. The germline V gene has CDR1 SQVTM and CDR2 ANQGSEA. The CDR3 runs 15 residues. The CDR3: CSVLSTSGNGETQYF. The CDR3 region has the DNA TGCAGCGTTCTATCGACTAGCGGGAACGGAGAGACCCAGTACTTC.

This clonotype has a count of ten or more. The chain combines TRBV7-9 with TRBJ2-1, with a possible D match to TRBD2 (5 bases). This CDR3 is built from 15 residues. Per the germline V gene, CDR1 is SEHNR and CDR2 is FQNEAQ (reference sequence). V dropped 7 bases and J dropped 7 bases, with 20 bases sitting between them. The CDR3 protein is CASTGSLRVENEQFF. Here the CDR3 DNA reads TGTGCCAGCACAGGTTCGCTGAGGGTGGAGAATGAGCAGTTCTTC.

The CDR3 nucleotides are TGTGCCACCAGCACGGGACAGCCCTACGAGCAGTACTTC. It is translated as CATSTGQPYEQYF. The chain joins TRBV15 to TRBJ2-7; 7 bases line up with TRBD1. Germline CDR1 LNHNV, CDR2 YYDKDF (reference sequence). The CDR3 sequence is 13 residues long. V was pared by 4 bases and J by 2 bases, with 2 bases of the junction left unmatched.

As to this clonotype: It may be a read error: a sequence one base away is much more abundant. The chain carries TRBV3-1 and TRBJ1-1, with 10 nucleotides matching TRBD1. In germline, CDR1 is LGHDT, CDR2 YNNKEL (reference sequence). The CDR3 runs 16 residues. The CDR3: CAGSPSDRGGNTEAFF. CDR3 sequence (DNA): TGTGCCGGCAGCCCCTCGGACAGGGGGGGGAACACTGAAGCTTTCTTT.

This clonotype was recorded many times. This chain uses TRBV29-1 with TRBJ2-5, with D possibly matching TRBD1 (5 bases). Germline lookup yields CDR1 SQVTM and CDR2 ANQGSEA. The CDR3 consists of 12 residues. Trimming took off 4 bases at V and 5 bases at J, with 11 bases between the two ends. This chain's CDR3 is CSVVQGGETQYF. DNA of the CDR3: TGCAGCGTTGTTCAGGGTGGGGAGACCCAGTACTTC.

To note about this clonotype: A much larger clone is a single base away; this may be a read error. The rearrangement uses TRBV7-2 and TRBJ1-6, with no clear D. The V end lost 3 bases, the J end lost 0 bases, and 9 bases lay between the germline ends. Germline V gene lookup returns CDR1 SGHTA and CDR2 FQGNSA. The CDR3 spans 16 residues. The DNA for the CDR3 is TGTGCCAGCAGCTTTTTGTCGAACTCCTATAATTCACCCCTCCACTTT. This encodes CASSFLSNSYNSPLHF.

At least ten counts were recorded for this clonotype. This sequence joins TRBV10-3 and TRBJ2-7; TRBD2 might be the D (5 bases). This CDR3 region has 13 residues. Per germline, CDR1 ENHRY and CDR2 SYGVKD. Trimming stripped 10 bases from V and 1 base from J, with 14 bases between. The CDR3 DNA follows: TGTGCCACACTGGGGAGCGGATCCTACGAGCAGTACTTC. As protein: CATLGSGSYEQYF.

CDR3 nucleotides: TGTGCCAGCAGTGAGTCCCAATACAATGAGCAGTTCTTC. It yields the protein CASSESQYNEQFF. The chain joins TRBV2 to TRBJ2-1; D remains ambiguous. The CDR3 has 13 amino acids. V lost 3 bases, J lost 4 bases, and 7 bases lay in between. Germline V lookup: CDR1 SNHLY, CDR2 FYNNEI.

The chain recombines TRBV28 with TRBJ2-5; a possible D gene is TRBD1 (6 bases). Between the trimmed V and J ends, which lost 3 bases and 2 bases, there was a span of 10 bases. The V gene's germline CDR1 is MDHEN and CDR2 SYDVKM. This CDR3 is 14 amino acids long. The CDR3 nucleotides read TGTGCCAGCAGTTTTCCAGGGGCACAAGAGACCCAGTACTTC. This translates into CASSFPGAQETQYF.

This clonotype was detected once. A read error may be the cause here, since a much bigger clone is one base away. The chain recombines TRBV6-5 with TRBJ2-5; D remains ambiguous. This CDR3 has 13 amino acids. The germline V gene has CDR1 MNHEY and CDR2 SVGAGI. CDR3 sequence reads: CASTTLLQGTQYF. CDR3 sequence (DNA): TGTGCCAGCACCACCCTACTACAAGGGACCCAGTACTTC.

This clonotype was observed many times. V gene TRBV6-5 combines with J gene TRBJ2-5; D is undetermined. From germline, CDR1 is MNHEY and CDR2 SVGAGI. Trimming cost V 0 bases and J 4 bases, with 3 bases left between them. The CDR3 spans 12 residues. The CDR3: CASSYSRETQYF. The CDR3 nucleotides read TGTGCCAGCAGTTACTCGCGAGAGACCCAGTACTTC.

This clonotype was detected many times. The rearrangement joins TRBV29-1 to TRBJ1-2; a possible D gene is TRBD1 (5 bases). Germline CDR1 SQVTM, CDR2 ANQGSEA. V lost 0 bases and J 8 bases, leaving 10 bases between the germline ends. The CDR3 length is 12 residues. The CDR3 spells CSVEDAGGGYTF. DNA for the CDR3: TGCAGCGTTGAAGACGCCGGGGGGGGCTACACCTTC. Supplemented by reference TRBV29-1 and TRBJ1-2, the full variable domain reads SAVISQKPSRDICQRGTSLTIQCQVDSQVTMMFWYRQQPGQSLTLIATANQGSEATYESGFVIDKFPISRPNLTFSTLTVSNMSPEDSSIYLCSVEDAGGGYTFGSGTRLTVV.

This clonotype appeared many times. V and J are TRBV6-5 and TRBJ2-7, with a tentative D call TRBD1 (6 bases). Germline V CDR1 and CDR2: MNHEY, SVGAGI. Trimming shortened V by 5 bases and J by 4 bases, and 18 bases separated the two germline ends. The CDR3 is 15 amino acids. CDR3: CASSGPGTRVYEQYF. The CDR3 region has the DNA TGTGCCAGCAGTGGACCCGGGACACGGGTTTACGAGCAGTACTTC.